This record covers a single T cell receptor beta chain. V lost 5 bases to trimming and J lost 4 bases, with 11 bases between them. CDR1 KGHSH and CDR2 LQKENI come from the germline V gene. The CDR3 is 13 residues long. This entry is derived from a study of blood T cell repertoires in COVID-19. TCRdb keeps only in-frame clones here, not all; method: immunoSEQ multiplex PCR. The table shows roughly 250,000 clones, with around 85% occurring only once. The sample was peripheral blood. This TCR was recovered from a human donor with COVID-19, enrolled during active disease. The donor label of this sample is uncertain. This chain uses TRBV18 with TRBJ1-2; D possibly corresponds to TRBD1 (5 bases). In DNA, the CDR3 is TGTGCCAGCTCAACAGGCCCTATCTATGGCTACACCTTC. This sequence encodes CASSTGPIYGYTF.